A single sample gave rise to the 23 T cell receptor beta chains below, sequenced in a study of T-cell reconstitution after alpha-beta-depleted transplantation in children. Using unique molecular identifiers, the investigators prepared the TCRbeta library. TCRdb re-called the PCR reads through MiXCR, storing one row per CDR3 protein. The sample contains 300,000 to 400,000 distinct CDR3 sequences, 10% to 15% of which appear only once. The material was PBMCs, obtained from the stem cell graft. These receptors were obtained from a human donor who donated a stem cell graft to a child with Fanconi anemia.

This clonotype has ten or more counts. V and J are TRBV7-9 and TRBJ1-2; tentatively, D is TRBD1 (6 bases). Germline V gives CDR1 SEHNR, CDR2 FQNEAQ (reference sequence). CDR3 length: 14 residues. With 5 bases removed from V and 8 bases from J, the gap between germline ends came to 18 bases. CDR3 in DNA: TGTGCCAGCAGCGTTTCTTTGGGGACAAAAGGCTACACCTTC. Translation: CASSVSLGTKGYTF.

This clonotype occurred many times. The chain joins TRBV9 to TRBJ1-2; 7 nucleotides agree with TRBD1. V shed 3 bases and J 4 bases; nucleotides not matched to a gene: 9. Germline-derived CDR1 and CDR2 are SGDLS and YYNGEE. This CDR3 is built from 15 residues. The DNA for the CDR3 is TGTGCCAGCAGCGGCGGGGACAGCGAGATCTATGGCTACACCTTC. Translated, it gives CASSGGDSEIYGYTF.

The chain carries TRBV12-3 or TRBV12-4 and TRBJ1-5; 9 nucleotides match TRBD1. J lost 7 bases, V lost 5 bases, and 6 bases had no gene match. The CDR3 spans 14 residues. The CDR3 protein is CASSHRDRDQPQHF. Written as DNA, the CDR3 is TGTGCCAGCAGTCACCGGGACAGGGACCAGCCCCAGCATTTT.

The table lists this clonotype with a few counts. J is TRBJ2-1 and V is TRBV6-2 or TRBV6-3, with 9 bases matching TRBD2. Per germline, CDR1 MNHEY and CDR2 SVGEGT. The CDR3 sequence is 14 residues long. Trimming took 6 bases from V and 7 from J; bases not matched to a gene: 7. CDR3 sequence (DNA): TGTGCCAGCAGCCTTTTGCGGGGGGGGAATGAGCAGTTCTTC. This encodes CASSLLRGGNEQFF.

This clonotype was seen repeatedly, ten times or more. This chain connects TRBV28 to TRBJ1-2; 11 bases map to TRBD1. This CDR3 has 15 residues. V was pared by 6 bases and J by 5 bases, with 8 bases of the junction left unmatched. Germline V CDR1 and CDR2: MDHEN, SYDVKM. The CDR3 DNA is TGTGCCAGCAGGACCTCGGGACAGGGGGTGTATGGCTACACCTTC. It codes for CASRTSGQGVYGYTF.

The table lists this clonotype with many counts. CDR3 loop: CSARGSEATGETQYF. In DNA form, the CDR3 reads TGCAGTGCTAGAGGGTCTGAGGCCACTGGGGAGACCCAGTACTTC. The rearrangement joins TRBV20-1 to TRBJ2-5; D is unresolved. The CDR3 runs 15 residues. CDR1 DFQATT and CDR2 SNEGSKA come from the germline V gene (reference sequence). Trimming removed 1 base from V and 5 bases from J, with 17 bases in between.

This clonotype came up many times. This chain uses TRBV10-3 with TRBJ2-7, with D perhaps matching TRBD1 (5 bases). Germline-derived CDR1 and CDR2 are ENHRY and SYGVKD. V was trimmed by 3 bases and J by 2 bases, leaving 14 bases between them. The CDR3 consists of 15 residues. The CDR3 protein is CAISDAQGLTYEQYF. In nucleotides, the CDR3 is TGTGCCATCAGTGACGCGCAGGGTCTCACCTACGAGCAGTACTTC.

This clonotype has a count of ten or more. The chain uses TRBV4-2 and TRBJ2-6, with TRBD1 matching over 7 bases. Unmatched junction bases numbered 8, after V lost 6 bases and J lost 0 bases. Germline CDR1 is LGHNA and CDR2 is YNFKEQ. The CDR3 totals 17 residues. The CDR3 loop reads CASSPGQLLSGANVLTF. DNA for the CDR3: TGTGCCAGCAGTCCGGGACAGTTACTCTCTGGGGCCAACGTCCTGACTTTC.

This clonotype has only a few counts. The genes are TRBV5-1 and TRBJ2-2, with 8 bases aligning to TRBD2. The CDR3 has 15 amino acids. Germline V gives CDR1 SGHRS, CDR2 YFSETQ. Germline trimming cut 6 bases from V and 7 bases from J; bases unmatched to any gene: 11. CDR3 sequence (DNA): TGCGCCAGCACCCCTGTAGCGGGGAGCGTCGGGGAGCTGTTTTTT. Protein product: CASTPVAGSVGELFF.

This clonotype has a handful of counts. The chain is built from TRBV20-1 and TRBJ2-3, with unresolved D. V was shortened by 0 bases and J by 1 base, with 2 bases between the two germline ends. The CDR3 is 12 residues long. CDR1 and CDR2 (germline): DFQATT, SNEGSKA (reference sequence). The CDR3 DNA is TGCAGTGCTAGAGAAGGCACAGATACGCAGTATTTT. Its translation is CSAREGTDTQYF.

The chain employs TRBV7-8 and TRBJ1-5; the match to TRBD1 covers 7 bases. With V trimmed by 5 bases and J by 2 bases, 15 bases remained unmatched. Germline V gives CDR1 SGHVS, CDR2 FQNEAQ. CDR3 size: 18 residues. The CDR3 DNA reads TGTGCCAGCAGCCCAGAGGGGACAGTATATAGCGGCAATCAGCCCCAGCATTTT. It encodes CASSPEGTVYSGNQPQHF.

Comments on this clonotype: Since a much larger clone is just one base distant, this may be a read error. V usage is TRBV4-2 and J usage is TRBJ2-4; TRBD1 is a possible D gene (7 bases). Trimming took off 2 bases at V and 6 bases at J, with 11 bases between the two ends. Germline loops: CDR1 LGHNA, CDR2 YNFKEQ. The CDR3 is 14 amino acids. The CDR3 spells CASSQTGDLNIQYF. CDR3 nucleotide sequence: TGTGCCAGCAGCCAAACAGGGGACTTAAACATTCAGTACTTC.

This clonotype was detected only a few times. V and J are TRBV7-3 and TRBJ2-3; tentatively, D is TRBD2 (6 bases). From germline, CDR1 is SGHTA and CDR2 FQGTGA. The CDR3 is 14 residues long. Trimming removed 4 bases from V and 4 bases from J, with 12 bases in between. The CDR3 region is CASSSVPGADTQYF. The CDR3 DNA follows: TGTGCCAGCAGCTCCGTCCCGGGGGCAGATACGCAGTATTTT.

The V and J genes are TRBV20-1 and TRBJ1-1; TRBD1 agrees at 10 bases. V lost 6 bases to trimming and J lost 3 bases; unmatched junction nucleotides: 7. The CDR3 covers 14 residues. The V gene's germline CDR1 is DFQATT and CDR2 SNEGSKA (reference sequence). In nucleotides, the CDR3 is TGCAGTGCAGCCCCTGGACAGGGGGACACTGAAGCTTTCTTT. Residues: CSAAPGQGDTEAFF.

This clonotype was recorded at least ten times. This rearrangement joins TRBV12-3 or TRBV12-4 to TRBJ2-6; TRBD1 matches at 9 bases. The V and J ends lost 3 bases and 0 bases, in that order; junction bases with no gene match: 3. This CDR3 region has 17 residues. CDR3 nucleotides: TGTGCCAGCAGTTTTGGACAGGGGAACTCTGGGGCCAACGTCCTGACTTTC. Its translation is CASSFGQGNSGANVLTF.

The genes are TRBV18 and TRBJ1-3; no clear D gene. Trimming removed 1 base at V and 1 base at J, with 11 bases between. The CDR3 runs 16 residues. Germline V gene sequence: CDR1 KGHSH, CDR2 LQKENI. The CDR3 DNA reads TGTGCCAGCTCACCACTCGATCAAGGATCTGGAAACACCATATATTTT. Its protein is CASSPLDQGSGNTIYF.

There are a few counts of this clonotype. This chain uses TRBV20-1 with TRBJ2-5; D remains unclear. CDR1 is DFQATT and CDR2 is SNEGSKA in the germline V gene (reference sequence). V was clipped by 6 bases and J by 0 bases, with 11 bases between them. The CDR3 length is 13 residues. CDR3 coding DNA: TGCAGTGCCCCCCCACCGTACCAAGAGACCCAGTACTTC. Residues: CSAPPPYQETQYF.

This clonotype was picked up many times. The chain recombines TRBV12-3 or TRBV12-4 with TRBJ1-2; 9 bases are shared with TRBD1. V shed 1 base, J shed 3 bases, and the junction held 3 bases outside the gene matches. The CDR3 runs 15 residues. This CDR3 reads CASSLDRDRDYGYTF. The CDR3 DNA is TGTGCCAGCAGTTTAGATCGGGACAGGGACTATGGCTACACCTTC.

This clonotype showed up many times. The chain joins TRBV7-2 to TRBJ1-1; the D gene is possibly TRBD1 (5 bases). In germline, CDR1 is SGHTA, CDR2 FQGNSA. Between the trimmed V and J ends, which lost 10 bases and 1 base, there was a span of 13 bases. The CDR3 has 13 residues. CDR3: CATAGLPNTEAFF. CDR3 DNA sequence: TGTGCCACCGCGGGACTCCCGAACACTGAAGCTTTCTTT.

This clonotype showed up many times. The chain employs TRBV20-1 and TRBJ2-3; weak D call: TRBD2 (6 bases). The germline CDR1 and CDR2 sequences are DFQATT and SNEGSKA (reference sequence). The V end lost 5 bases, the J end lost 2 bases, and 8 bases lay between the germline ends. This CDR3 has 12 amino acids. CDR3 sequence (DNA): TGCAGTGCTCGGACTATCACAGATACGCAGTATTTT. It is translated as CSARTITDTQYF.

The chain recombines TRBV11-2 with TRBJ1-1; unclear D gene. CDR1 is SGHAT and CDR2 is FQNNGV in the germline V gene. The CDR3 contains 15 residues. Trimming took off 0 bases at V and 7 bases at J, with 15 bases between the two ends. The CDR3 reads CASSLEAFPQFEAFF. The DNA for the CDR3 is TGTGCCAGCAGCTTAGAGGCTTTTCCACAATTTGAAGCTTTCTTT. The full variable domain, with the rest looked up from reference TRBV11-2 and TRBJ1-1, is EAGVAQSPRYKIIEKRQSVAFWCNPISGHATLYWYQQILGQGPKLLIQFQNNGVVDDSQLPKDRFSAERLKGVDSTLKIQPAKLEDSAVYLCASSLEAFPQFEAFFGQGTRLTVV.

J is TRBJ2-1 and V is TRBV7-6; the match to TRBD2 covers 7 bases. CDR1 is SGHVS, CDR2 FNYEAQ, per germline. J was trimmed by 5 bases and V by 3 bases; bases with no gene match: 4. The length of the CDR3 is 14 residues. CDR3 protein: CASSLRTRNNEQFF. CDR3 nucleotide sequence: TGTGCCAGCAGCTTGAGGACTAGAAACAATGAGCAGTTCTTC.

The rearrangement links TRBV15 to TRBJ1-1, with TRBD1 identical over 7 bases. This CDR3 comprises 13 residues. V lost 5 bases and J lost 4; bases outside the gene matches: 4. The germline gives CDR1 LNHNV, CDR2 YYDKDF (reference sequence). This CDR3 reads CATSRNRGTEAFF. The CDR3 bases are TGTGCCACCAGCCGAAACAGGGGCACTGAAGCTTTCTTT.